The 7 T cell receptor beta chains below were found in one sample sequenced in a study of T-cell memory formation after mild COVID-19. MiXCR, applied by TCRdb to the 5' RACE reads, yields one record per CDR3 protein. The data contain about 240,000 distinct CDR3 sequences, over 8.5% of them singletons. Specimen: PBMCs or a T cell subset sorted from them (not recorded which). The receptors originated from a man between 18 and 29 years old who had mild COVID-19 (a few samples of this study predate the infection). Cell type and time point are not known.

This chain connects TRBV5-1 to TRBJ2-4, with 10 bases matching TRBD2. The J segment lost 2 bases and the V segment lost 4 bases, leaving 6 bases of the junction unmatched. This CDR3 contains 16 residues. Germline-derived CDR1 and CDR2 are SGHRS and YFSETQ. The CDR3 loop reads CASSLSGGAPKNIQYF. The DNA for the CDR3 is TGCGCCAGCAGCCTAAGCGGGGGGGCCCCCAAAAACATTCAGTACTTC.

This sequence joins TRBV25-1 and TRBJ2-7, with D perhaps TRBD1 (5 bases). The CDR3 runs 14 residues. V was cut by 5 bases and J by 3 bases, with 14 bases left in between. Germline lookup yields CDR1 MGHDK and CDR2 SYGVNS. This CDR3 is CASSMLGPRYEQYF. CDR3 bases: TGTGCCAGCAGTATGTTGGGGCCCCGCTACGAGCAGTACTTC.

The chain has TRBV5-1 and TRBJ2-3; D is possibly TRBD1 (5 bases). Germline CDR1 and CDR2: SGHRS and YFSETQ. Deletions cut 0 bases from V and 0 bases from J, with 11 bases between. The length of the CDR3 is 16 residues. CDR3 region: CASSLVRGPSTDTQYF. The DNA of the CDR3 is TGCGCCAGCAGCTTGGTTAGGGGCCCGAGCACAGATACGCAGTATTTT.

Only a few counts were recorded for this clonotype. This rearrangement joins TRBV7-9 to TRBJ2-3; 14 bases align to TRBD2. Trimming took 4 bases from V and 5 from J; bases not matched to a gene: 8. This CDR3 spans 17 amino acids. The germline gives CDR1 SEHNR, CDR2 FQNEAQ (reference sequence). In DNA, the CDR3 is TGTGCCAGCAGCTGGGGGACTAGCGGGGGCGCCGAAGATACGCAGTATTTT. Translated, it gives CASSWGTSGGAEDTQYF.

A few counts support this clonotype. The chain joins TRBV10-3 to TRBJ2-5, with D possibly called TRBD1 or TRBD2 (5 bases each). Per germline, CDR1 ENHRY and CDR2 SYGVKD. There are 16 residues in the CDR3. Trimming left V 2 bases short and J 5 bases short, with 18 bases between. The CDR3 loop reads CAISEGLVGGMETQYF. In DNA form, the CDR3 reads TGTGCCATCAGTGAGGGGTTGGTTGGGGGAATGGAGACCCAGTACTTC.

There are a few counts of this clonotype. This chain links TRBV20-1 with TRBJ1-1; 7 bases are a match to TRBD1. The length of the CDR3 is 19 residues. V gave up 0 bases and J gave up 0 bases; unmatched junction bases: 16. Germline-derived CDR1 and CDR2 are DFQATT and SNEGSKA (reference sequence). CDR3 in amino acids: CSARDSALGQTRLNTEAFF. The CDR3 coding sequence is TGCAGTGCTAGAGATTCAGCTCTGGGACAGACCCGCCTGAACACTGAAGCTTTCTTT.

The table lists this clonotype with many counts. The chain uses TRBV7-2 and TRBJ2-1; 9 bases are a match to TRBD2. V trimming: 5 bases; J trimming: 10 bases; junction bases outside the gene matches: 12. CDR3 size: 15 residues. Germline V gene lookup returns CDR1 SGHTA and CDR2 FQGNSA. The DNA of the CDR3 is TGTGCCAGCAGCGTCTCCTGGGCTAGCGGGGTCGAGCAGTTCTTC. Protein: CASSVSWASGVEQFF.